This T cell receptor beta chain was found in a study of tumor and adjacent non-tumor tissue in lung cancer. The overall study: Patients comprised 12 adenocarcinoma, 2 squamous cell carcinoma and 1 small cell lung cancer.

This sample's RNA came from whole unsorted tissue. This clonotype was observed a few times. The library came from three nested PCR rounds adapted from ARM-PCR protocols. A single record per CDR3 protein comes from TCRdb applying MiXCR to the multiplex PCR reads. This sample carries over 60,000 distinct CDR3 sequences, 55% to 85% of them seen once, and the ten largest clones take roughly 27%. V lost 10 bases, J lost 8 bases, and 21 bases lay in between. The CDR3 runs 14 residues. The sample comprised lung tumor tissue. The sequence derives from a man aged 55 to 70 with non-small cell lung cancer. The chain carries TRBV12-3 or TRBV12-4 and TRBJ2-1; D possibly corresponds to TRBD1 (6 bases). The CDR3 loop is CATSLYRVGDEQFF. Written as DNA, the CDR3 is TGTGCCACTAGTTTGTACAGGGTGGGCGATGAGCAGTTCTTC.